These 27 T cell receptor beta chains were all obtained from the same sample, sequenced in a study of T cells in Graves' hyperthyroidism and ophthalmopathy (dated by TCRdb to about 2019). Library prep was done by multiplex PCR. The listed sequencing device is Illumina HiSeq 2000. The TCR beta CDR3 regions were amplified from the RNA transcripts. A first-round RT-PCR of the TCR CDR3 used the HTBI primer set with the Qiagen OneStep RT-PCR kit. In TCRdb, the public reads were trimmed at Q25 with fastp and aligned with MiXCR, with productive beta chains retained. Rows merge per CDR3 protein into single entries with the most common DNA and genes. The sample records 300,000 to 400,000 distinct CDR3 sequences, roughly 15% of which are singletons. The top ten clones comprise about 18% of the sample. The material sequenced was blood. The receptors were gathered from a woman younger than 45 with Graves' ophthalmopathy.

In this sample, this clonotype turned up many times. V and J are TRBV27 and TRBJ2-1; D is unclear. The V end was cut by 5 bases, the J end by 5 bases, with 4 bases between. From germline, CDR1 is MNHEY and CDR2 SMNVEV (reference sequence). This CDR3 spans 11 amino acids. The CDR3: CASSGNNEQFF. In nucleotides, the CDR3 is TGTGCCAGCAGTGGAAACAATGAGCAGTTCTTC.

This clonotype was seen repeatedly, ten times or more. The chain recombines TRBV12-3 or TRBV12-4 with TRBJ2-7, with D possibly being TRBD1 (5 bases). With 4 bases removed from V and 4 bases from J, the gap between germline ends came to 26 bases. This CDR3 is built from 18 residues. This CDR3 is CASSSWVGSGNWPYEQYF. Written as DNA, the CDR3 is TGTGCCAGCAGTTCTTGGGTGGGTTCAGGGAATTGGCCTTACGAGCAGTACTTC.

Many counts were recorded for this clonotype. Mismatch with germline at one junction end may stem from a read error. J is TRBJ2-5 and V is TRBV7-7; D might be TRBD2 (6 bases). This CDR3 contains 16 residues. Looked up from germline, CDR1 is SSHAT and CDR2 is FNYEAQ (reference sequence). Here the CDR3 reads CASSSSGGGDGGTQYF. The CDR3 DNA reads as TGTGCTAGCAGCTCAAGTGGAGGCGGGGACGGCGGGACCCAGTACTTC.

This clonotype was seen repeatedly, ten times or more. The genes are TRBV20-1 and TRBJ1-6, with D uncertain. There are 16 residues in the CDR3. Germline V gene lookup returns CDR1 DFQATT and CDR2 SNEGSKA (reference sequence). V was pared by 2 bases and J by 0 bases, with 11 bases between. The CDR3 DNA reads TGCAGTGCTAGATATCTGCAGAGCTCCTATAATTCACCCCTCCACTTT. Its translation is CSARYLQSSYNSPLHF.

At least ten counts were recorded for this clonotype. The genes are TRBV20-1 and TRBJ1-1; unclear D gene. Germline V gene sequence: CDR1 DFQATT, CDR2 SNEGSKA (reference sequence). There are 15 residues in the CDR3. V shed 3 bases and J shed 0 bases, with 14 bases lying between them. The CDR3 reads CSASKPGQLNTEAFF. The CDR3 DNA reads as TGCAGTGCTAGCAAGCCCGGGCAGCTGAACACTGAAGCTTTCTTT.

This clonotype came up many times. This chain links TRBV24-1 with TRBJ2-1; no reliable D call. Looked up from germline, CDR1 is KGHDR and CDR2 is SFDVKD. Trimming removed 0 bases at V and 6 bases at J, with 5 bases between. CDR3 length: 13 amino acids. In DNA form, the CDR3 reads TGTGCCACCAGTGATTTGCTGACCAATGAGCAGTTCTTC. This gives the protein CATSDLLTNEQFF.

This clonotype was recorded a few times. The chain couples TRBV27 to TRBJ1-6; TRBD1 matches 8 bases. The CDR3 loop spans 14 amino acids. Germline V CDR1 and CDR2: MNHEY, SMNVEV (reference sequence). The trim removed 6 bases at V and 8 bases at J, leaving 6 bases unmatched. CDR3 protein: CASSPSGGHSPLHF. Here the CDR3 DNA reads TGTGCCAGCAGCCCATCAGGGGGCCATTCACCCCTCCACTTT.

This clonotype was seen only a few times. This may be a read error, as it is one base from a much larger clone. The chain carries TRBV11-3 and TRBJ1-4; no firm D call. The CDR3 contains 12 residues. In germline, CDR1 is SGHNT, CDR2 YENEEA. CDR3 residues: CAGSGRGEKLFF. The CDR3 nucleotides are TGTGCCGGCAGTGGCCGGGGAGAAAAACTGTTTTTT.

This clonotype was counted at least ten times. The CDR3 bases are TGTGCCAGCAGTGAAGTCTTGGACAGGGGCCAGCTTGTCTACAATGAGCAGTTCTTC. Translating gives CASSEVLDRGQLVYNEQFF. The chain is built from TRBV6-1 and TRBJ2-1, with 9 bases that match TRBD1. This CDR3 has 19 amino acids. V lost 1 base and J lost 3; bases outside the gene matches: 13. The V gene's germline CDR1 is MNHNS and CDR2 SASEGT.

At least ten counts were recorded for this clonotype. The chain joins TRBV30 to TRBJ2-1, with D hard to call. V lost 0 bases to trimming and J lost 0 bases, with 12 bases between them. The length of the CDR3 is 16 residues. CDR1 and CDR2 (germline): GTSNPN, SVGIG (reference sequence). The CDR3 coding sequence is TGTGCCTGGAGTGTTGCGGTTGTGAGCTCCTACAATGAGCAGTTCTTC. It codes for CAWSVAVVSSYNEQFF.

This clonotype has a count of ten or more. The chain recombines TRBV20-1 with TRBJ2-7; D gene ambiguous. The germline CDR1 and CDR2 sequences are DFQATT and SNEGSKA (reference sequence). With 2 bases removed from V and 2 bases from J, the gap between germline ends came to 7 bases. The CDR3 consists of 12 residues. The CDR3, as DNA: TGCAGTGCTAGACTAGAAACCTACGAGCAGTACTTC. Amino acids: CSARLETYEQYF.

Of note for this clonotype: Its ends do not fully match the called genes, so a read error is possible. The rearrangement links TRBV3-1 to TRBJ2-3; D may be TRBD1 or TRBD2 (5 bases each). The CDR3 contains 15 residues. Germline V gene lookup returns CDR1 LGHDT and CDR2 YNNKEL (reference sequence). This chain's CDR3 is CASSEEGRSTGTQYF. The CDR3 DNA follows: TGTGCCAGCAGCGAAGAGGGGCGTAGCACAGGTACGCAGTATTTT.

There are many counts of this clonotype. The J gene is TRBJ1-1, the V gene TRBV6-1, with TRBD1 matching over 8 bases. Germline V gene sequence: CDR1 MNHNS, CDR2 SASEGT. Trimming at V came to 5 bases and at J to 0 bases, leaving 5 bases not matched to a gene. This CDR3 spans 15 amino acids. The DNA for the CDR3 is TGTGCCAGCAGTTTAGGACAGGGAATGAACACTGAAGCTTTCTTT. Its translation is CASSLGQGMNTEAFF.

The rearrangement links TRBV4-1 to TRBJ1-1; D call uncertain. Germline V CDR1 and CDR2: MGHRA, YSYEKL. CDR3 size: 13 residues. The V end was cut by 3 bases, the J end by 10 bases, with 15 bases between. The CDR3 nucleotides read TGCGCCAGCAGCCAGGGCCCCTACACGCGAGCTTTCTTT. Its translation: CASSQGPYTRAFF.

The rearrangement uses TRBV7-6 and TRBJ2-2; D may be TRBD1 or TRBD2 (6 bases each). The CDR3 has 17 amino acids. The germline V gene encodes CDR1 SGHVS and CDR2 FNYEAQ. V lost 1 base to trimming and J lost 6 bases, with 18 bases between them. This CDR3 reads CASSLGVGGPLPGELFF. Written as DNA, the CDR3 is TGTGCCAGCAGCTTAGGAGTAGGGGGGCCTCTTCCCGGGGAGCTGTTTTTT.

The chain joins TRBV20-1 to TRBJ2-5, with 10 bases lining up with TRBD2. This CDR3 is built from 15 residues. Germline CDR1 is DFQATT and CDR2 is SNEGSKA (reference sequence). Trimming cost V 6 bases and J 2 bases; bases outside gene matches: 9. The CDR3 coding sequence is TGCAGTGCCCCTCAGGCTAGCGGGAGACAAGAGACCCAGTACTTC. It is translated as CSAPQASGRQETQYF.

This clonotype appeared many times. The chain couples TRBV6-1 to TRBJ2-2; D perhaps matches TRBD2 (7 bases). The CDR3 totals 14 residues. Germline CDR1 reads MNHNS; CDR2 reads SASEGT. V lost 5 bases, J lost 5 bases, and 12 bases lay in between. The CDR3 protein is CASSTGGKTGELFF. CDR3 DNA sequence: TGTGCCAGCAGTACGGGGGGCAAAACCGGGGAGCTGTTTTTT.

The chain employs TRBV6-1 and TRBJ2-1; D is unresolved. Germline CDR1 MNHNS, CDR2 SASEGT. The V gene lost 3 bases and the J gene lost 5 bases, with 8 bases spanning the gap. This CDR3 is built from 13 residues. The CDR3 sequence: CASSDVANNEQFF. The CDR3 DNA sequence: TGTGCCAGCAGTGACGTCGCTAACAATGAGCAGTTCTTC.

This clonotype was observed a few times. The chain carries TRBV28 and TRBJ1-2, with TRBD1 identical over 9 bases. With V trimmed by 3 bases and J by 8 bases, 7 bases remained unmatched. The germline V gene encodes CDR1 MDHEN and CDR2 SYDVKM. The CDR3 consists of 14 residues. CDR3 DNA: TGTGCCAGCAGTTTGTACGGGACAGGGATCGGCTACACCTTC. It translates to CASSLYGTGIGYTF.

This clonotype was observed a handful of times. The CDR3 here is CASSQEPSGGAREQFF. CDR3 DNA sequence: TGCGCCAGCAGCCAAGAGCCTAGCGGGGGGGCAAGGGAGCAGTTCTTC. The genes are TRBV4-1 and TRBJ2-1; TRBD2 matches 12 bases. Germline lookup yields CDR1 MGHRA and CDR2 YSYEKL. The length of the CDR3 is 16 residues. V was pared by 0 bases and J by 10 bases, with 7 bases of the junction left unmatched.

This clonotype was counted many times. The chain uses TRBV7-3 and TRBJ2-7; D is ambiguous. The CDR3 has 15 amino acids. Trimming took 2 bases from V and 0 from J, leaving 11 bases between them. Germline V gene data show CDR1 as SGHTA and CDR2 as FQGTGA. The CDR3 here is CASSLGVGNSYEQYF. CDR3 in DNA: TGTGCCAGCAGCTTAGGGGTGGGCAACTCCTACGAGCAGTACTTC.

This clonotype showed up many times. The CDR3 region is CASRKTGLPSLEQYF. For the CDR3, the DNA is TGTGCCAGCAGGAAAACAGGGTTGCCCTCCCTCGAGCAGTACTTC. The chain uses TRBV27 and TRBJ2-7, with D possibly being TRBD1 (6 bases). Trimming stripped 6 bases from V and 6 bases from J, with 21 bases between. Germline V gives CDR1 MNHEY, CDR2 SMNVEV (reference sequence). The CDR3 covers 15 residues.

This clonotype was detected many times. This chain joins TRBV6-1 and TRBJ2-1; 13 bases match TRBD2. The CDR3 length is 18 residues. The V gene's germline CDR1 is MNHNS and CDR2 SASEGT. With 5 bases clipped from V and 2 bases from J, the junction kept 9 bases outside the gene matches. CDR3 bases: TGTGCCAGCAGTTCCGAGACTAGCGGGGGGATTACCTACAATGAGCAGTTCTTC. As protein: CASSSETSGGITYNEQFF.

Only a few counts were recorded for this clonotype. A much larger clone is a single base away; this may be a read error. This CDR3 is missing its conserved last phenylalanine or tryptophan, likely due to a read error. The CDR3 sequence is CSASGLGSSYEQYL. In DNA form, the CDR3 reads TGCAGTGCTTCAGGCCTAGGAAGCTCCTACGAGCAGTACCTC. V gene TRBV20-1 combines with J gene TRBJ2-7; D is unresolved. This CDR3 has 14 amino acids. From germline, CDR1 is DFQATT and CDR2 SNEGSKA (reference sequence). Trimming left V 5 bases short and J 0 bases short, with 14 bases between.

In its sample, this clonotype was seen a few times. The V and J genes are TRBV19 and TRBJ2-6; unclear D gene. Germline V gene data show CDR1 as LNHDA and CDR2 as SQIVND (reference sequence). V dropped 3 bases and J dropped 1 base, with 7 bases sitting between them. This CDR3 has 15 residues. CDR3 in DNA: TGTGCCAGTAGTATTTCAGGATCTGGGGCCAACGTCCTGACTTTC. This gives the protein CASSISGSGANVLTF.

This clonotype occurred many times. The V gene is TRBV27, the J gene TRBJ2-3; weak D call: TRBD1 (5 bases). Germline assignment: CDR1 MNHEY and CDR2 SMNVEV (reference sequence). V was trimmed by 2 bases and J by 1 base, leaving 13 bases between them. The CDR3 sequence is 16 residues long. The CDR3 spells CASSLLGRSGTDTQYF. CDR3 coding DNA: TGTGCCAGCAGTTTACTGGGGCGGTCCGGCACAGATACGCAGTATTTT.

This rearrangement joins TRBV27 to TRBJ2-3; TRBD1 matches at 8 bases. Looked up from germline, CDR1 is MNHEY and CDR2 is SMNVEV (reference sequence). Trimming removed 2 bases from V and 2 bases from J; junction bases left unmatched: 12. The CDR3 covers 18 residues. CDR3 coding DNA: TGTGCCAGCAGTTTACCCAGGACAGGGCAGTTTTTCACAGATACGCAGTATTTT. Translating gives CASSLPRTGQFFTDTQYF.